This T cell receptor (beta chain) came from a study of T-cell memory formation after mild COVID-19. Each CDR3 protein is one row after TCRdb ran MiXCR on the 5' RACE reads. The table shows over 450,000 distinct CDR3 sequences, with around 20% occurring only once. Study results and limitations: Pre-infection memory held some responding clones, suggesting pre-existing cross-reactive T cells responded.

CDR1 SGHTA and CDR2 FQGTGA come from the germline V gene. The V segment lost 4 bases and the J segment 3 bases; nucleotides outside the gene matches: 3. This CDR3 comprises 13 residues. A word on this clonotype: The antigen remains undetermined.

The chain uses TRBV7-3 and TRBJ2-7; 7 bases map to TRBD2. Material for sequencing was PBMCs or a T cell subset sorted from them (not recorded which). This clonotype was obtained from an adult woman who had mild COVID-19 (a few samples of this study predate the infection). Cell type and time point are not known. CDR3 sequence: CASSSIAGYEQYF. For the CDR3, the DNA is TGTGCCAGCAGCTCCATAGCGGGCTACGAGCAGTACTTC.